The present entry profiles one T cell receptor beta chain with its context. Its cognate antigen has yet to be identified. The junction differs from germline at one of its ends, possibly a read error. Libraries were constructed by the immunoSEQ multiplex PCR assay. A mixture of 60 forward primers for TCR Vbeta segments and 13 reverse primers for TCR Jbeta segments was used in the multiplex PCR. A multiplex PCR assay on genomic DNA amplified the CDR3 region of rearranged TCR beta genes. The amplified TCR beta libraries were sequenced on the Illumina HiSeq System as 87-base-pair reads. The study's processing was this. In a later analysis, tens of millions of unique TCR beta chains were counted across the 650 to 750 repertoires, and about 9.9 million of these chains were shared by at least two donors. Raw reads were error-corrected and collapsed into unique sequences by a nearest-neighbor algorithm in which closely related sequences were merged to remove PCR and sequencing errors. To assign V, D and J gene segments, CDR3 sequences were aligned to IMGT reference sequences. For a sequence to be retained, a match of at least six nucleotides to both a V gene segment and a J gene segment was required. Rearrangements were called productive when the CDR3 lacked stop codons and stayed in frame with V and J; all others were non-productive. Following IMGT convention, CDR3 was defined as the stretch from the second conserved V-encoded cysteine to the conserved J-encoded phenylalanine. Sequences without an unambiguous match to a single V gene segment were excluded from the earlier analysis of 500 to 700 of the donors. An earlier analysis of about 590 of the donors classified V segments as functional when productive rearrangements were above 56.7% and as segregating when the standard deviation between donors was above 5%. To diagnose cytomegalovirus status from the catalog of TCR beta chain sequences, a statistical classification framework was built. V and J gene assignment, in a later analysis, came from comparing TCR nucleotide sequences with IMGT/GENE-DB human TR gene sequences. Using the TCRdist pipeline, a later analysis assigned CDR3 sequences along with most-parsimonious VDJ recombination scenarios. In a later analysis, every TCR beta chain was defined by the combination of its CDR3 amino acid sequence and its V-gene family, and reads without a unique V-gene family were dropped. In a later analysis, approximately 590 highly shared, low-generation-probability nucleotide sequences were removed to address suspected cross-contamination and a sequencing artifact. In a later analysis, a clonal expansion index was calculated for each public chain from normalized within-repertoire ranks of inferred template counts. A later analysis computed generation probabilities with a VDJ recombination model fitted to out-of-frame rearrangements, and checked the results against IGoR. In a later analysis, hypergeometric tests were used to score TCR-TCR, TCR-HLA and TCR-CMV co-occurrence, with a repertoire-size bias correction applied to TCR pairs. To estimate false discovery rates, a later analysis permuted the HLA or CMV assignments 20 times. In a later analysis, co-occurring TCRs were grouped using DBSCAN, with TCRdist sequence similarity added in when clustering inside HLA-allele-positive subsets. For co-occurrence clustering, repertoires with fewer than 30,000 or more than 120,000 public chains were excluded, along with roughly five repertoires with anomalous nucleotide sharing. In its TCRdb copy, this immuneACCESS table keeps in-frame sequences only and misses some clones. Where compared with another copy, unresolved V genes explain less than half of these, and the others have no known cause. V and J calls plus clone size are reproduced from that table; the DNA served to infer D and trimming. The sample includes some 100,000 clones, with 81% observed a single time. The ten largest clones take up 2.2% of the sample.

These data are taken from a study of cytomegalovirus exposure and HLA in healthy donors (dated by TCRdb to 2016 to 2017). A note on the overall study: An earlier analysis of several hundred of the donors reported 250 to 300 Gb of sequence data and some 120 million unique TCR beta sequences from about 200 million T cells. The study combined high-throughput TCR immunosequencing, statistical association of individual TCRs with disease status, and machine learning to predict cytomegalovirus infection status. The number of donors typed differed by locus, with roughly 629-640 for A, B, C, DRB1 and DQB1, roughly 520 for DQA1, some 570 for DPA1, and 472 for DPB1. Genome-wide SNP genotypes for about 60% of the roughly 700 donors were used in a later genetic analysis, which treated that subset as a discovery cohort. The aim of the study was to test whether cataloging public T cell receptors could identify signatures of past pathogen exposure. Among the roughly 400 genotyped donors, under 90% belonged to the genetic ancestry cluster associated with self-reported Caucasian donors. Rather than drawing on any new phenotypic data, the later analysis identified candidate immune exposures from TCR beta sequences and the way those sequences occurred across donors. All discovery cohort repertoires had been generated on a single sequencing platform. The T cell repertoires of about 700 subjects were profiled by immunosequencing and related to cytomegalovirus serostatus. HLA typing included class I and class II loci at four-digit resolution. About 330 gigabases of sequencing data and roughly 80 million unique TCR sequences made up an early release that covered several hundred HLA-typed donors. Across some 400 genotyped donors of the cohort, an average of approximately 220,000 unique TCR beta nucleotide sequences per donor were sequenced, and roughly 17% of those sequences were non-productive. Five DR-DQ haplotypes were treated as single units for association and clustering because of strong linkage in the cohort. In addition to the first cohort of around 670 subjects, a separate validation cohort of 120 different subjects was used. A later analysis re-analyzed previously published TCR beta repertoires from 550 to 700 donors and added high-resolution HLA genotyping to study TCR occurrence patterns. Donor age, sex, ethnicity and CMV serostatus were compiled together with the repertoire data. In an earlier analysis of roughly 580 of the donors, high-throughput TCR beta sequencing was used to judge whether each TCR beta V gene segment behaved as functional or pseudogenic. Study-wide findings and limitations: A later analysis reported that several top co-occurrence clusters appeared linked to parvovirus B19, influenza, CMV and Epstein-Barr virus. An association between a missense DCLRE1C variant and V-gene and J-gene trimming of TCR beta chains was found in a later genetic analysis and replicated in an independent cohort. A group of highly shared sequence variants was considered likely to be a technical artifact of the sequencing pipeline. In a later analysis, around 17,000 TCR beta sequences were associated with specific HLA alleles at a false discovery rate of 0.05. Correlated functional status among segregating V segments might be attributable to linkage disequilibrium, but an unknown experimental factor could not be ruled out. According to a later genetic analysis, donors in an Asian-associated ancestry cluster had fewer N-insertions in productive TCRs than the approximately 650-donor mean. The authors suggested that the approach could potentially be extended to other disease states and immunological phenotypes. In a later analysis, HLA-associated TCR beta chains showed more clonal expansion and lower generation probabilities than non-associated chains that were equally common. A few of the identified cytomegalovirus-associated TCR beta chains were confirmed in vitro to be specific for cytomegalovirus antigens. Only TCR beta chains were sequenced in this cohort, and the absence of alpha or paired-chain data limited detectable features. The presence/absence analyses assumed that sequencing depth was roughly uniform across donors, and that assumption may not be true. An earlier analysis of roughly 570 of the donors showed that most TCR beta V segments appeared in productive rearrangements either about 87% or about 30% of the time, which broadly matched IMGT annotations. While some public TCRs were present in many individuals, most TCR sequences turned up only very rarely across donors. A later analysis found that most CMV-associated TCR beta chains appeared HLA-restricted, with HLA associations seemingly driven largely by CMV exposure. When HLA alleles, especially DR and DQ, strongly co-occurred, TCR associations were difficult to assign to individual alleles. Immune exposure information for the cohort was limited to CMV serostatus. A further reported finding was that TCR beta sequences accurately predicted the HLA-A and HLA-B alleles for most subjects in the first cohort. The study gave a list of 150 to 200 TCR beta chains associated with cytomegalovirus. About 17 rarely observed V segments, including chromosome 9 orphons, were excluded from the earlier analysis of approximately 500 of the donors because counts were too low. According to a later analysis, TCR association rates differed among HLA loci, with DRB1 alleles showing the most associated TCRs and HLA-C alleles showing the fewest. Cytomegalovirus status was reported to be diagnosed by the classifier with high specificity and sensitivity in both the original and validation cohorts. Because HLA typing was unavailable for some donors at each locus, only the typed subset was used in association tests.

In total, fewer than 750 healthy bone marrow donors made up the cohort. Cohort members were all nominally healthy when sampled, although unrecorded immune exposures were likely present. The donor was CMV seronegative and belonged to the group of 320 or so seronegative cohort members. Every donor gave a peripheral blood sample, and the peripheral blood mononuclear cells from that sample were used for TCR beta sequencing. The Qiagen DNeasy Blood Extraction Kit was used to extract genomic DNA from the blood cell samples. This clonotype was sampled from a woman aged 25 to 39 in good health and CMV-seronegative. What was sequenced was PBMCs.

The base sequence is TGTGCCAGTAGTCCCCCCCGGGAGTCATTT. Its protein reads: CASSPPRESF. The chain is encoded by TRBV19 joined to TRBJ1-4, with the identity of the D gene unclear. The germline V gene (reference sequence) provides CDR1 LNHDA and CDR2 SQIVND. Including the terminal cysteine and phenylalanine, the CDR3 comprises 10 residues. The only DNA kept is the CDR3, 30 bases in frame from the first base. Outside the CDR3, residues come from the reference TRBV19 and TRBJ1-4 proteins, so the full variable domain is: DGGITQSPKYLFRKEGQNVTLSCEQNLNHDAMYWYRQDPGQGLRLIYYSQIVNDFQKGDIAEGYSVSREKKESFPLTVTSAQKNPTAFYLCASSPPRESFGSGTQLSVL.